This T cell receptor beta chain appears in the sequencing data of a study of T cells in localized non-small cell lung cancer. Study observations and caveats: The appearance of a median approximately 55 of the top 100 tumor clones was seen in adjacent lung. T cell clonality was highest in uninvolved adjacent lung, above tumor. Higher T cell density in the blood was associated with longer overall survival, whereas higher adjacent-lung clonality associated with shorter survival. Heterogeneity cannot be ruled out, as sequencing used one tumor region only.

Germline loops: CDR1 SNHLY, CDR2 FYNNEI. This CDR3 comprises 15 residues. Trimming removed 5 bases from V and 7 bases from J, with 15 bases in between. Comments on this clone: Its antigen is unknown.

Clones were read by immunoSEQ multiplex PCR, and TCRdb kept only the in-frame ones, dropping some. Found here are tens of thousands of clones, 70% to 80% of them singletons; the top ten hold about 37%. The sequencing used PBMCs, collected before any cancer treatment. This receptor was obtained from a woman between 35 and 70 years old with stage II squamous cell lung carcinoma. V is TRBV2 and J is TRBJ1-6; perhaps TRBD1 as D (5 bases). The CDR3 loop reads CASSSQGVANSPLHF. CDR3 coding DNA: TGTGCCAGCAGTTCCCAGGGAGTCGCCAATTCACCCCTCCACTTT.